This T cell receptor beta chain came from a study of blood T cell repertoires in COVID-19. This CDR3 is 15 amino acids long. Trimming cost V 1 base and J 4 bases; bases outside gene matches: 4. Germline lookup yields CDR1 LNHNV and CDR2 YYDKDF (reference sequence). Authors' analysis steps: Nucleated cell counts were estimated from reference gene primer amplification. Generated by immunoSEQ multiplex PCR, the TCRdb table keeps only in-frame clones and is missing some. V and J calls and clone size are copied from that table; D and trimming were computed from the DNA. Of 200,000 or so clones listed, about 86% are singletons.

V gene TRBV15 combines with J gene TRBJ1-1; TRBD1 aligns across 9 bases. The TCR comes from a man aged 25 to 40 with active or convalescent COVID-19. The sample taken for sequencing was peripheral blood. The chain's CDR3 is CATSRAMTGGTEAFF. The CDR3 bases are TGTGCCACCAGCAGAGCCATGACAGGGGGCACTGAAGCTTTCTTT.